The present entry profiles one T cell receptor beta chain with its context. Its antigen is still unknown. TCRdb's copy holds only in-frame clones and misses some; the assay was immunoSEQ multiplex PCR. The top ten clones hold around 5.5% of a sample with around 52,000 clones, approximately 95% of them seen once. The length of the CDR3 is 14 residues. CDR1 MNHEY and CDR2 SMNVEV come from the germline V gene (reference sequence). V was shortened by 6 bases and J by 7 bases, with 16 bases between the two germline ends. The sample originates from a study of cytomegalovirus exposure and HLA in healthy donors. Study-wide results and limits: The classifier reportedly diagnosed cytomegalovirus status with high specificity and sensitivity.

The V call is TRBV27, the J call TRBJ2-1; tentatively, D is TRBD2 (6 bases). The clonotype comes from a woman aged 18 to 35 in good health and CMV-seronegative. The sample comprised PBMCs. The CDR3 bases are TGTGCCAGCAGCCACCGGGACTTGAGAAATGAGCAGTTCTTC. Its protein product is CASSHRDLRNEQFF.